The rows below give T cell receptor beta chains drawn from one sample of a study of blood T cell repertoires in COVID-19. Method: immunoSEQ multiplex PCR; TCRdb's copy keeps in-frame clones and lacks some. The repertoire holds about 250,000 clones, with more than 60% as singletons. Specimen: peripheral blood. Receptor source: a woman aged 35 to 49 with active or convalescent COVID-19. The CDR3 runs from the conserved cysteine through the conserved F or W. A D gene is named only where the DNA matches it firmly. Rows may omit the clone size; those that give it use once, few, many or a size class.

size: once; V: TRBV4-2; D: -; J: TRBJ2-3; DNA: TGTGCCAGCAGCCAAGTGTCGAGGGGGAGCACAGATACGCAGTATTTT; CDR3: CASSQVSRGSTDTQYF
size: few; V: TRBV12-3/TRBV12-4; D: -; J: TRBJ1-2; DNA: TGTGCCAGCAGTAACAGTGGGGGCTACACCTTC; CDR3: CASSNSGGYTF
size: -; V: TRBV5-1; D: TRBD1; J: TRBJ2-1; DNA: TGCGCCAGCAGCTCACCGGGACAGGGGATTAATGAGCAGTTCTTC; CDR3: CASSSPGQGINEQFF
size: -; V: TRBV30; D: -; J: TRBJ1-5; DNA: TGTGCCTGGGGGAGGGGGTCGGGTCAGCCCCAGCATTTT; CDR3: CAWGRGSGQPQHF
size: -; V: TRBV6-4; D: -; J: TRBJ1-1; DNA: TGTGCCAGCAGTGAACAGGGTAGTAGAACTGAAGCTTTCTTT; CDR3: CASSEQGSRTEAFF
size: once; V: TRBV5-1; D: TRBD2; J: TRBJ2-3; DNA: TGCGCCAGCAGCTTGGCGGGGGGGGACGCAGATACGCAGTATTTT; CDR3: CASSLAGGDADTQYF
size: few; V: TRBV10-3; D: -; J: TRBJ2-5; DNA: TGTGCCACGAGGACTGCGGAGACCCAGTACTTC; CDR3: CATRTAETQYF
size: once; V: TRBV4-1; D: -; J: TRBJ2-1; DNA: TGCGCCAGCAGCCAATTTCAAGCGCTGAGGAATGAGCAGTTCTTC; CDR3: CASSQFQALRNEQFF
size: -; V: TRBV7-3; D: -; J: TRBJ1-2; DNA: TGTGCCAGCAGCGCAGGACAGAACTATGGCTACACCTTC; CDR3: CASSAGQNYGYTF
size: few; V: TRBV5-1; D: TRBD1; J: TRBJ2-7; DNA: TGCGCCAGCAGCTTCGACAGGGAAGGCGAGCAGTACTTC; CDR3: CASSFDREGEQYF
size: -; V: TRBV7-9; D: -; J: TRBJ1-1; DNA: TGTGCCAGCGGGCCTATGAACACTGAAGCTTTCTTT; CDR3: CASGPMNTEAFF
size: -; V: TRBV19; D: TRBD1; J: TRBJ1-4; DNA: TGTGCCAGTAGTATACCAGGGGGCCCTAATGAAAAACTGTTTTTT; CDR3: CASSIPGGPNEKLFF
size: -; V: TRBV25-1; D: -; J: TRBJ2-1; DNA: TGTGCCAGCAGTGAATTGGGGGGCTCCTACAATGAGCAGTTCTTC; CDR3: CASSELGGSYNEQFF
size: -; V: TRBV3-1/TRBV3-2; D: -; J: TRBJ1-2; DNA: TGTGCCAGCAGCGAGGGGAGGGATGGATTGGGCTATGGCTACACCTTC; CDR3: CASSEGRDGLGYGYTF
size: once; V: TRBV9; D: TRBD1; J: TRBJ1-2; DNA: TGTGCCAGCAGCAAGGGGACAGGATATGGCTACACCTTC; CDR3: CASSKGTGYGYTF
size: -; V: TRBV24-1; D: -; J: TRBJ1-2; DNA: TGTGCCACCAGTGCGTCGGGGAGCGGTGGCTACACCTTC; CDR3: CATSASGSGGYTF
size: -; V: TRBV10-3; D: TRBD1; J: TRBJ1-4; DNA: TGTGCCATCCTGGACAGGCGTAATGAAAAACTGTTTTTT; CDR3: CAILDRRNEKLFF
size: -; V: TRBV28; D: -; J: TRBJ2-6; DNA: TGTGCCAGCAGTCCGACAGCGTCTGGGGCCAACGTCCTGACTTTC; CDR3: CASSPTASGANVLTF
size: -; V: TRBV19; D: -; J: TRBJ1-4; DNA: TGTGCCAGTAGTATAGCCGGGAAACTGTTTTTT; CDR3: CASSIAGKLFF
size: once; V: TRBV10-1; D: TRBD1; J: TRBJ2-3; DNA: TGCGCCAGCAGTGAGGCCGGGACAGGGGTCACAGATACGCAGTATTTT; CDR3: CASSEAGTGVTDTQYF
size: -; V: TRBV5-1; D: -; J: TRBJ1-5; DNA: TGCGCCAGCAGCTTGGGGGTCGCGGGCAATCAGCCCCAGCATTTT; CDR3: CASSLGVAGNQPQHF
size: -; V: TRBV25-1; D: TRBD2; J: TRBJ2-1; DNA: TGTGCCAGCAGTGAGTTACTAGCGAGCTCCTACAATGAGCAGTTCTTC; CDR3: CASSELLASSYNEQFF
size: many; V: TRBV7-9; D: -; J: TRBJ2-2; DNA: TGTGCCAGCAGGCCGAAAGTCAGGGTTAGCACCGGGGAGCTGTTTTTT; CDR3: CASRPKVRVSTGELFF
size: -; V: TRBV3-1/TRBV3-2; D: TRBD1; J: TRBJ1-6; DNA: TGTGCCAGCAGCTCAACCGGGACAGGCGGGTCACCCCTCCACTTT; CDR3: CASSSTGTGGSPLHF
size: few; V: TRBV5-6; D: -; J: TRBJ1-2; DNA: TGTGCCAGCAGTGCGGCGCGATTCAACTATGGCTACACCTTC; CDR3: CASSAARFNYGYTF
size: once; V: TRBV4-1; D: -; J: TRBJ1-4; DNA: TGCGCCAGCAGCCAGGAGTACGAGTGGCGGGAAAAACTGTTTTTT; CDR3: CASSQEYEWREKLFF
size: -; V: TRBV5-1; D: -; J: TRBJ2-5; DNA: TGCGCCAGCAGCTTCGTCCCGGGTTCGGAGACCCAGTACTTC; CDR3: CASSFVPGSETQYF
size: once; V: TRBV3-1/TRBV3-2; D: -; J: TRBJ2-1; DNA: TGTGCCAGCAGCGAAAGCGGGCGCTCCTACAATGAGCAGTTCTTC; CDR3: CASSESGRSYNEQFF
size: once; V: TRBV30; D: -; J: TRBJ2-1; DNA: TGTGCCTGGAGTGTAAGTCTTTCAGAAGTGGATGAGCAGTTCTTC; CDR3: CAWSVSLSEVDEQFF
size: -; V: TRBV12-3/TRBV12-4; D: -; J: TRBJ2-3; DNA: TGTGCCAGCAGTTTTTTCCCGGATACGCAGTATTTT; CDR3: CASSFFPDTQYF
size: -; V: TRBV13; D: -; J: TRBJ1-3; DNA: TGTGCCAGCCAGGGCCCGTATTTCTTTGGAAACACCATATATTTT; CDR3: CASQGPYFFGNTIYF
size: -; V: TRBV11-2; D: TRBD2; J: TRBJ2-7; DNA: TGTGCCAGCAGCTTAGTGGGGGGAGGGGCCGCCTACGAGCAGTACTTC; CDR3: CASSLVGGGAAYEQYF
size: -; V: TRBV24-1; D: TRBD1; J: TRBJ1-3; DNA: TGTGCCACCAGTGCTTCAGGGGGCTTCGGAAACACCATATATTTT; CDR3: CATSASGGFGNTIYF